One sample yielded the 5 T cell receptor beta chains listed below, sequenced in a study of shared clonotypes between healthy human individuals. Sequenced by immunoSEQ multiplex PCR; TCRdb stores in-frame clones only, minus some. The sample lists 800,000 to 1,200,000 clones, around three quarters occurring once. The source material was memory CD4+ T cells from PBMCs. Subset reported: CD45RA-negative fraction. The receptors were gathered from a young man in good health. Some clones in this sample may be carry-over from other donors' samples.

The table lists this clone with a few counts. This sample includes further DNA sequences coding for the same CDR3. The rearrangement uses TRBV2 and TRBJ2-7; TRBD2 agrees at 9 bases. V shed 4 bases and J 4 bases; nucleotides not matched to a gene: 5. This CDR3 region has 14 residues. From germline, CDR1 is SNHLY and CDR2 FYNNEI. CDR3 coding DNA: TGTGCCAGCAGTGGGCTAGCGGGAAAGTACGAGCAGTACTTC. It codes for CASSGLAGKYEQYF. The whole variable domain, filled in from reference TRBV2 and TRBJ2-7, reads EPEVTQTPSHQVTQMGQEVILRCVPISNHLYFYWYRQILGQKVEFLVSFYNNEISEKSEIFDDQFSVERPDGSNFTLKIRSTKLEDSAMYFCASSGLAGKYEQYFGPGTRLTVT.

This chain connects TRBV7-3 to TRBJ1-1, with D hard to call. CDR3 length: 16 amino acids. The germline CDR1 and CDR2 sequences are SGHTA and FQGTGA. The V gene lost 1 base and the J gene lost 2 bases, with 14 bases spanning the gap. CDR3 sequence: CASSLSPVSHNTEAFF. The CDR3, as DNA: TGTGCCAGCAGCTTAAGCCCGGTGTCCCACAACACTGAAGCTTTCTTT.

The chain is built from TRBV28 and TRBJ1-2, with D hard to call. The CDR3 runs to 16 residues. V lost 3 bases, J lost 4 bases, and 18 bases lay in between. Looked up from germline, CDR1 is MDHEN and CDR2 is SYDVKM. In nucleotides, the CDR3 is TGTGCCAGCAGTTTTTCCGGGATCACGAGGGCCTATGGCTACACCTTC. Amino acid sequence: CASSFSGITRAYGYTF.

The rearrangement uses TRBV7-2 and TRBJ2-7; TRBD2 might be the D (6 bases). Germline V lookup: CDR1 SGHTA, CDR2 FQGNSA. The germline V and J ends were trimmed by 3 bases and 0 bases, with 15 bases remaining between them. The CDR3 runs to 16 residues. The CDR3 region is CASSLGLPLHSYEQYF. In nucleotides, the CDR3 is TGTGCCAGCAGCTTGGGACTCCCACTTCACTCCTACGAGCAGTACTTC.

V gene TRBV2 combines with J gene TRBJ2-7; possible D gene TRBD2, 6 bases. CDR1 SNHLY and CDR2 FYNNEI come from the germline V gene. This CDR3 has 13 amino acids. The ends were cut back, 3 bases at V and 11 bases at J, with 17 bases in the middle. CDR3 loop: CASSEGGDHRKYF. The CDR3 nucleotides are TGTGCCAGCAGTGAGGGCGGGGACCATCGGAAGTACTTC.